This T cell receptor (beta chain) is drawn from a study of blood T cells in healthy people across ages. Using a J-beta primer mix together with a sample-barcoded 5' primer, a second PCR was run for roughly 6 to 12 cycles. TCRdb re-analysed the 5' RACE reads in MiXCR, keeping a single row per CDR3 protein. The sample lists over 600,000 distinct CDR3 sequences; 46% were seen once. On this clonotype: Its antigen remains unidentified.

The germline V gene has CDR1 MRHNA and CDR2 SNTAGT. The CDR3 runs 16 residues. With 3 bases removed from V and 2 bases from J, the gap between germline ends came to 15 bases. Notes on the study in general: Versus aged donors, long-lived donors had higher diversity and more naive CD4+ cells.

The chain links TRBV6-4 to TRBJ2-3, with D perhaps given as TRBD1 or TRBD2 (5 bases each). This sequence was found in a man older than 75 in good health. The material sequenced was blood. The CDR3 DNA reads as TGTGCCAGCAGTGAGGACGGGACCACCCACACAGATACGCAGTATTTT. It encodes CASSEDGTTHTDTQYF.